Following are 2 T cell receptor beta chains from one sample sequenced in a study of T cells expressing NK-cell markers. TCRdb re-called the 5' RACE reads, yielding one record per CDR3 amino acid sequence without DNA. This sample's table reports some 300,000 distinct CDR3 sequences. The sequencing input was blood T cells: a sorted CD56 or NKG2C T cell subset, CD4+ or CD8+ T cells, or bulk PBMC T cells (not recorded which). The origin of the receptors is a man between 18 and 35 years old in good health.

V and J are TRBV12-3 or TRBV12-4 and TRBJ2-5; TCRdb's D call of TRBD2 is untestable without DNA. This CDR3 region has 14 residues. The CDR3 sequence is CASRPGTSEETQYF.

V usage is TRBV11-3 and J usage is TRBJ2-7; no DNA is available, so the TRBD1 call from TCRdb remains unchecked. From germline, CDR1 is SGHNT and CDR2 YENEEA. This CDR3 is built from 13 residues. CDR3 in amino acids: CASSAGGGREQYF.